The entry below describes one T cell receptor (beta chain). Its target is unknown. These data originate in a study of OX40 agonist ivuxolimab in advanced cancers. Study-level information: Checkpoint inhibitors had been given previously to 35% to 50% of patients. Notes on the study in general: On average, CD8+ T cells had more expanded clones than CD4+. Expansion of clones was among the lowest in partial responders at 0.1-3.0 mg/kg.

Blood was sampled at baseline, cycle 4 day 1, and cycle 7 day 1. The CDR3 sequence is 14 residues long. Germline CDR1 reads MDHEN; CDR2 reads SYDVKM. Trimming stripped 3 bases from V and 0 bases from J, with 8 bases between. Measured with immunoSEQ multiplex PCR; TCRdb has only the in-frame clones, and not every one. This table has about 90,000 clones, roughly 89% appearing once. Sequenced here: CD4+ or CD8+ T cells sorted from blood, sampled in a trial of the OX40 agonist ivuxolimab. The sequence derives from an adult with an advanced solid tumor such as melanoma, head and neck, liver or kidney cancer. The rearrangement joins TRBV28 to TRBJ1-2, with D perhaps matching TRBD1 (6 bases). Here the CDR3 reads CASSLGHSNYGYTF. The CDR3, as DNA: TGTGCCAGCAGTTTGGGACACTCTAACTATGGCTACACCTTC.